Listed here are 25 T cell receptor beta chains from one sample, sequenced in a study of T-cell reconstitution after alpha-beta-depleted transplantation in children. The library targeted TCRbeta and was prepared with unique molecular identifiers. One entry per CDR3 protein results from TCRdb running MiXCR on the PCR reads. Here the sample spans approximately 980,000 distinct CDR3 sequences, less than 30% being singletons. The specimen was PBMCs, mostly from graft donor cells, collected 360 days after TCRalphabeta/CD19-depleted stem cell transplant. The source is a boy under two years old who had a stem cell transplant for SCID, so the T cells may come from the graft donor.

The J gene is TRBJ2-3, the V gene TRBV5-6; D may be TRBD2 (6 bases). Trimming shortened V by 4 bases and J by 2 bases, and 14 bases separated the two germline ends. Germline V gene sequence: CDR1 SGHDT, CDR2 YYEEEE. CDR3 size: 15 residues. Here the CDR3 DNA reads TGTGCCAGCAGCCGAACCGGGACTGACACAGATACGCAGTATTTT. This codes for CASSRTGTDTDTQYF.

J is TRBJ2-3 and V is TRBV7-2; no clear D. Germline CDR1 reads SGHTA; CDR2 reads FQGNSA. This CDR3 is 18 amino acids long. V was shortened by 0 bases and J by 1 base, with 17 bases between the two germline ends. CDR3 DNA sequence: TGTGCCAGCAGCTTAGCTACTACAGCCGCAAGGGGCACAGATACGCAGTATTTT. Encoded protein: CASSLATTAARGTDTQYF.

V usage is TRBV12-3 or TRBV12-4 and J usage is TRBJ2-5; D possibly uses TRBD1 or TRBD2 (7 bases each). The CDR3 has 14 amino acids. Trimming shortened V by 8 bases and J by 5 bases, and 18 bases separated the two germline ends. The DNA for the CDR3 is TGTGCCAGCGGCCCAGGGGGGGTAGGGGAGACCCAGTACTTC. Translating it yields CASGPGGVGETQYF.

This clonotype was seen only a few times. The chain recombines TRBV4-3 with TRBJ2-1, with D possibly being TRBD1 (6 bases). With 1 base removed from V and 8 bases from J, the gap between germline ends came to 12 bases. The germline CDR1 and CDR2 sequences are LGHNA and YSLEER. The CDR3 runs to 14 residues. CDR3 DNA: TGCGCCAGCAGCCAAGTTAATCAGGGGCATGAGCAGTTCTTC. It specifies CASSQVNQGHEQFF.

This clonotype was seen ten or more times. V gene TRBV20-1 combines with J gene TRBJ2-3; 8 nucleotides agree with TRBD2. J lost 0 bases, V lost 6 bases, and 5 bases had no gene match. There are 14 residues in the CDR3. Per germline, CDR1 DFQATT and CDR2 SNEGSKA (reference sequence). The DNA for the CDR3 is TGCAGTGCCCGGGGGGGCTCTAGCACAGATACGCAGTATTTT. This codes for CSARGGSSTDTQYF.

This clonotype occurred a few times. The chain recombines TRBV24-1 with TRBJ2-7; D is unclear. The V gene lost 1 base and the J gene lost 2 bases, with 8 bases spanning the gap. Germline V CDR1 and CDR2: KGHDR, SFDVKD. The CDR3 length is 14 residues. CDR3 residues: CATSDFRSPYEQYF. Written as DNA, the CDR3 is TGTGCCACCAGTGATTTTAGGTCTCCCTACGAGCAGTACTTC.

This clonotype was recorded a few times. This sequence joins TRBV5-1 and TRBJ1-1; 8 nucleotides agree with TRBD1. This CDR3 region has 17 residues. Germline CDR1 and CDR2: SGHRS and YFSETQ. V was clipped by 0 bases and J by 1 base; unmatched bases: 8. The CDR3: CASSLVQGADWNTEAFF. For the CDR3, the DNA is TGCGCCAGCAGCTTGGTTCAGGGGGCCGATTGGAACACTGAAGCTTTCTTT.

The V gene is TRBV15, the J gene TRBJ1-4; D may be TRBD1 (6 bases). Trimming cost V 3 bases and J 1 base, with 15 bases left between them. Germline CDR1 LNHNV, CDR2 YYDKDF (reference sequence). CDR3 length equals 17 residues. CDR3 amino acids: CATSSGPTGRTNEKLFF. CDR3 sequence (DNA): TGTGCCACCAGCAGCGGACCCACAGGGCGAACTAATGAAAAACTGTTTTTT.

CDR3 bases: TGCGCCAGCAGCGACAGGGTTTACGAGACCCAGTACTTC. It is translated as CASSDRVYETQYF. This sequence joins TRBV4-1 and TRBJ2-5; 7 nucleotides line up with TRBD1. This CDR3 has 13 amino acids. The J segment lost 5 bases and the V segment lost 5 bases, leaving 5 bases of the junction unmatched. Germline values: CDR1 MGHRA, CDR2 YSYEKL.

The CDR3 coding sequence is TGTGCCAGCAGCCCGCCAGGGGAGAAGCCCCAGCATTTT. It yields the protein CASSPPGEKPQHF. The J gene is TRBJ1-5, the V gene TRBV4-2, with D maybe TRBD1 (6 bases). The germline gives CDR1 LGHNA, CDR2 YNFKEQ. The CDR3 sequence is 13 residues long. V lost 4 bases, J lost 8 bases, and 12 bases lay in between.

This clonotype was counted once. Written as DNA, the CDR3 is TGTGCCAGCAGTTACTTAGCTCTCGGGTCCGATACGCAGTATTTT. Its translation: CASSYLALGSDTQYF. The chain carries TRBV6-5 and TRBJ2-3; no clear D. The V end lost 1 base, the J end lost 6 bases, and 14 bases lay between the germline ends. The CDR3 is 15 amino acids. Germline V gene data show CDR1 as MNHEY and CDR2 as SVGAGI.

This clonotype has just a few counts. The chain is built from TRBV4-3 and TRBJ2-1, with 8 bases that match TRBD1. The junction had 7 bases not matched to a gene; V was cut back by 2 bases and J by 1 base. CDR1 is LGHNA, CDR2 YSLEER, per germline. CDR3 length: 17 residues. The CDR3 nucleotides are TGCGCCAGCAGCCAAATGGACAGGGACCCTTCCTACAATGAGCAGTTCTTC. Residues: CASSQMDRDPSYNEQFF.

This clonotype was found a few times. V gene TRBV9 combines with J gene TRBJ2-3; 8 positions agree with TRBD2. Trimming removed 3 bases from V and 0 bases from J; junction bases left unmatched: 3. Germline loops: CDR1 SGDLS, CDR2 YYNGEE. This CDR3 is built from 15 residues. The CDR3 bases are TGTGCCAGCAGCGGGACTAGCACTAGCACAGATACGCAGTATTTT. Its protein product is CASSGTSTSTDTQYF.

The chain has TRBV9 and TRBJ2-7; 7 nucleotides align to TRBD2. V shed 3 bases and J 2 bases; nucleotides not matched to a gene: 2. The CDR3 is 13 amino acids. CDR1 is SGDLS and CDR2 is YYNGEE in the germline V gene. The CDR3 reads CASSDAGAYEQYF. CDR3 bases: TGTGCCAGCAGCGACGCGGGGGCCTACGAGCAGTACTTC.

This clonotype was seen a handful of times. The chain links TRBV5-5 to TRBJ2-1; the D gene is possibly TRBD2 (6 bases). V lost 4 bases, J lost 3 bases, and 14 bases lay in between. This CDR3 has 15 amino acids. The germline V gene has CDR1 SGHKS and CDR2 YYEKEE (reference sequence). In DNA form, the CDR3 reads TGTGCCAGCAGCGCAACCGGGACTCACTACAATGAGCAGTTCTTC. Its translation is CASSATGTHYNEQFF.

This clonotype was detected a few times. The V and J genes are TRBV10-2 and TRBJ2-2; 9 nucleotides line up with TRBD2. The CDR3 consists of 15 residues. Germline lookup yields CDR1 WSHSY and CDR2 SAAADI. V lost 5 bases to trimming and J lost 6 bases; unmatched junction nucleotides: 7. CDR3 loop: CASSRGSGGSGELFF. CDR3 DNA sequence: TGCGCCAGCAGTCGGGGTAGCGGGGGTTCCGGGGAGCTGTTTTTT.

This clonotype was counted between two and nine times. The V gene is TRBV3-1, the J gene TRBJ2-3; no reliable D call. The germline V and J ends were trimmed by 1 base and 6 bases, with 14 bases remaining between them. CDR3 length equals 15 residues. The V gene's germline CDR1 is LGHDT and CDR2 YNNKEL (reference sequence). CDR3 sequence (DNA): TGTGCCAGCAGCCAAGGCCCCCCATGGGCGGATACGCAGTATTTT. It specifies CASSQGPPWADTQYF.

This clonotype has just one count. The J gene is TRBJ1-1, the V gene TRBV7-2, with D perhaps matching TRBD1 (6 bases). V was cut by 0 bases and J by 5 bases, with 13 bases left in between. From germline, CDR1 is SGHTA and CDR2 FQGNSA. The CDR3 is made up of 15 amino acids. CDR3 residues: CASSLASAGVTEAFF. CDR3 bases: TGTGCCAGCAGCTTAGCGAGTGCAGGGGTAACTGAAGCTTTCTTT.

The table lists this clonotype with many counts. The CDR3 DNA is TGTGCCAGCAGCTTGGCGGGACAGGGGTACAATGAGCAGTTCTTC. Translating it yields CASSLAGQGYNEQFF. The chain employs TRBV5-8 and TRBJ2-1, with TRBD1 matching 10 bases. Per germline, CDR1 SGHTS and CDR2 YDEGEE. The V and J ends lost 0 bases and 4 bases, in that order; junction bases with no gene match: 1. This CDR3 is 15 amino acids long.

In its sample, this clonotype was seen once. The chain joins TRBV12-3 or TRBV12-4 to TRBJ1-2, with a weak D call TRBD1 (6 bases). The length of the CDR3 is 16 residues. Trimming cost V 4 bases and J 8 bases, with 23 bases left between them. The CDR3: CASSSRDTDSGGGYTF. In DNA, the CDR3 is TGTGCCAGCAGTTCCCGGGACACGGATTCGGGTGGCGGCTACACCTTC.

The genes are TRBV15 and TRBJ1-3, with D perhaps matching TRBD1 (5 bases). CDR1 is LNHNV, CDR2 YYDKDF, per germline (reference sequence). The V end was cut by 0 bases, the J end by 6 bases, with 15 bases between. The CDR3 consists of 16 residues. The CDR3 DNA sequence: TGTGCCACCAGCAGAGATCCCCGGAGAGGGGAAAACACCATATATTTT. Its protein product is CATSRDPRRGENTIYF.

This clonotype was counted at least ten times. The rearrangement uses TRBV6-2 or TRBV6-3 and TRBJ2-1; TRBD1 agrees at 9 bases. With V trimmed by 6 bases and J by 4 bases, 7 bases remained unmatched. Germline V gene sequence: CDR1 MNHEY, CDR2 SVGEGT. This CDR3 is built from 15 residues. In nucleotides, the CDR3 is TGTGCCAGCAGAGGTGCGGGGACAGGGTACAATGAGCAGTTCTTC. It codes for CASRGAGTGYNEQFF.

This chain connects TRBV20-1 to TRBJ2-2; unclear D gene. The CDR3 length is 13 residues. V was clipped by 6 bases and J by 3 bases, with 11 bases between them. Germline V gives CDR1 DFQATT, CDR2 SNEGSKA (reference sequence). CDR3 DNA sequence: TGCAGTGCAAACACACGTCACACCGGGGAGCTGTTTTTT. Translated, it gives CSANTRHTGELFF.

The J gene is TRBJ2-3, the V gene TRBV12-3 or TRBV12-4, with 8 nucleotides matching TRBD2. Trimming at V came to 4 bases and at J to 5 bases, leaving 5 bases not matched to a gene. CDR3 length equals 14 residues. In DNA form, the CDR3 reads TGTGCCAGCAGTTCCGGGGGGGCGGTAGATACGCAGTATTTT. Its protein product is CASSSGGAVDTQYF.

The V and J genes are TRBV29-1 and TRBJ2-5; D call uncertain. Trimming left V 7 bases short and J 5 bases short, with 11 bases between. Germline CDR1 is SQVTM and CDR2 is ANQGSEA. The CDR3 runs to 11 residues. The CDR3 spells CSALVQETQYF. The CDR3 DNA is TGCAGCGCCCTGGTACAGGAGACCCAGTACTTC.